A selection of T cell receptor beta chains follows, all from one sample in a study of blood T cells in healthy people across ages. A single record per CDR3 protein comes from TCRdb applying MiXCR to the 5' RACE reads. The sample lists roughly 700,000 distinct CDR3 sequences, roughly 25% occurring once. This same sample was also part of a study on T cells of mothers and their children.

Material: blood. The receptor source for this set is a boy between 5 and 17 years old in good health. Each CDR3 is given with its conserved first and last residue. Fields, in order: CDR3 length, J gene, clone size, D gene, V gene, CDR3 protein, CDR3 DNA. The D gene is left open where the match is weak. Clone size, where shown, is once, few, many, or a class for clones that have expanded.

len: 12; j_gene: TRBJ1-2; abundance: .; d_gene: .; v_gene: TRBV2; CDR3aa: CASSERSYGYTF; CDR3nt: TGTGCCAGCAGTGAAAGATCCTATGGCTACACCTTC
len: 14; j_gene: TRBJ2-1; abundance: .; d_gene: .; v_gene: TRBV7-3; CDR3aa: CASSLTPEALVQFF; CDR3nt: TGTGCCAGCAGCTTAACCCCTGAAGCGCTCGTGCAGTTCTTC
len: 15; j_gene: TRBJ2-7; abundance: .; d_gene: TRBD1; v_gene: TRBV3-1; CDR3aa: CASSLDGQGVYEQYF; CDR3nt: TGTGCCAGCAGCCTCGATGGACAGGGGGTCTACGAGCAGTACTTC
len: 12; j_gene: TRBJ2-1; abundance: .; d_gene: .; v_gene: TRBV7-2; CDR3aa: CASSFVVGEQFF; CDR3nt: TGTGCCAGCAGCTTTGTGGTAGGAGAGCAGTTCTTC
len: 17; j_gene: TRBJ2-5; abundance: once; d_gene: TRBD2; v_gene: TRBV10-2; CDR3aa: CASTNPGLAELWRSQYF; CDR3nt: TGCGCCAGCACGAACCCGGGACTAGCGGAGCTTTGGAGGTCCCAGTACTTC
len: 16; j_gene: TRBJ2-7; abundance: few; d_gene: TRBD2; v_gene: TRBV28; CDR3aa: CASSLDALARSYEQYF; CDR3nt: TGTGCCAGCAGCCTCGACGCACTAGCGAGATCCTACGAGCAGTACTTC
len: 12; j_gene: TRBJ2-2; abundance: .; d_gene: .; v_gene: TRBV29-1; CDR3aa: CSVLRGTGELFF; CDR3nt: TGCAGCGTTCTTAGGGGAACCGGGGAGCTGTTTTTT
len: 13; j_gene: TRBJ1-2; abundance: .; d_gene: .; v_gene: TRBV12-3/TRBV12-4; CDR3aa: CASSFGTSYGYTF; CDR3nt: TGTGCCAGCAGTTTTGGCACTTCGTATGGCTACACCTTC
len: 15; j_gene: TRBJ2-3; abundance: few; d_gene: TRBD2; v_gene: TRBV9; CDR3aa: CASSVLAGPTDTQYF; CDR3nt: TGTGCCAGCAGCGTACTAGCGGGACCCACAGATACGCAGTATTTT
len: 15; j_gene: TRBJ2-1; abundance: few; d_gene: .; v_gene: TRBV7-2; CDR3aa: CASSYTPSSYNEQFF; CDR3nt: TGTGCCAGCAGTTATACACCTAGCTCCTACAATGAGCAGTTCTTC
len: 15; j_gene: TRBJ1-1; abundance: once; d_gene: .; v_gene: TRBV7-9; CDR3aa: CASSLGWGRHTEAFF; CDR3nt: TGTGCCAGCAGCTTAGGGTGGGGCCGGCACACTGAAGCTTTCTTT
len: 15; j_gene: TRBJ2-5; abundance: few; d_gene: .; v_gene: TRBV4-1; CDR3aa: CASSPLSTVQETQYF; CDR3nt: TGCGCCAGCAGCCCATTATCGACTGTTCAAGAGACCCAGTACTTC
len: 12; j_gene: TRBJ1-1; abundance: few; d_gene: .; v_gene: TRBV20-1; CDR3aa: CSARVGPTEAFF; CDR3nt: TGCAGTGCTAGGGTGGGTCCCACTGAAGCTTTCTTT
len: 15; j_gene: TRBJ1-2; abundance: .; d_gene: .; v_gene: TRBV7-9; CDR3aa: CASSLGLGPNYGYTF; CDR3nt: TGTGCCAGCAGCTTAGGGTTGGGGCCTAACTATGGCTACACCTTC
len: 14; j_gene: TRBJ2-3; abundance: .; d_gene: .; v_gene: TRBV10-3; CDR3aa: CAIRGSGSTDTQYF; CDR3nt: TGTGCCATCAGGGGGAGCGGGAGCACAGATACGCAGTATTTT
len: 13; j_gene: TRBJ2-6; abundance: .; d_gene: .; v_gene: TRBV19; CDR3aa: CAGSSSGANVLTF; CDR3nt: TGTGCCGGAAGTAGCTCTGGGGCCAACGTCCTGACTTTC
len: 16; j_gene: TRBJ1-3; abundance: .; d_gene: TRBD1; v_gene: TRBV6-5; CDR3aa: CASSYSGQGSGNTIYF; CDR3nt: TGTGCCAGCAGTTACTCGGGACAGGGCTCTGGAAACACCATATATTTT
len: 15; j_gene: TRBJ1-2; abundance: few; d_gene: .; v_gene: TRBV27; CDR3aa: CAGSPAPDRLRGYTF; CDR3nt: TGTGCCGGCAGTCCGGCCCCTGACAGGTTGCGTGGCTACACCTTC
len: 15; j_gene: TRBJ1-4; abundance: once; d_gene: .; v_gene: TRBV7-9; CDR3aa: CASSLADGEDEKLFF; CDR3nt: TGTGCCAGCAGCTTAGCGGACGGGGAGGATGAAAAACTGTTTTTT
len: 14; j_gene: TRBJ2-7; abundance: .; d_gene: .; v_gene: TRBV14; CDR3aa: CASSQDLTSYEQYF; CDR3nt: TGTGCCAGCAGCCAAGATTTGACTTCCTACGAGCAGTACTTC
len: 12; j_gene: TRBJ2-7; abundance: .; d_gene: .; v_gene: TRBV29-1; CDR3aa: CSVMTDGYEQYF; CDR3nt: TGCAGCGTTATGACAGACGGCTACGAGCAGTACTTC
len: 13; j_gene: TRBJ1-2; abundance: few; d_gene: .; v_gene: TRBV2; CDR3aa: CASTSGGFYGYTF; CDR3nt: TGTGCCAGCACCTCTGGGGGGTTCTATGGCTACACCTTC
len: 15; j_gene: TRBJ2-4; abundance: .; d_gene: .; v_gene: TRBV11-2; CDR3aa: CASSLDLGKQNIQYF; CDR3nt: TGTGCCAGCAGCTTAGATCTAGGGAAGCAAAACATTCAGTACTTC
len: 13; j_gene: TRBJ2-1; abundance: few; d_gene: .; v_gene: TRBV28; CDR3aa: CASSRALANEQFF; CDR3nt: TGTGCCAGCAGCAGAGCCCTAGCGAATGAGCAGTTCTTC
len: 13; j_gene: TRBJ2-7; abundance: .; d_gene: .; v_gene: TRBV29-1; CDR3aa: CSAEGGVLYEQYF; CDR3nt: TGCAGCGCCGAGGGGGGGGTTTTATACGAGCAGTACTTC
len: 15; j_gene: TRBJ2-1; abundance: few; d_gene: .; v_gene: TRBV7-9; CDR3aa: CASSTRRLSYNEQFF; CDR3nt: TGTGCCAGCAGCACCCGCCGCCTTTCGTACAATGAGCAGTTCTTC
len: 14; j_gene: TRBJ2-5; abundance: many; d_gene: .; v_gene: TRBV28; CDR3aa: CASSTTGQQETQYF; CDR3nt: TGTGCCAGCAGTACGACAGGACAACAAGAGACCCAGTACTTC
len: 15; j_gene: TRBJ2-5; abundance: .; d_gene: TRBD1; v_gene: TRBV27; CDR3aa: CASSLSGTGAETQYF; CDR3nt: TGTGCCAGCAGTTTATCGGGGACAGGAGCAGAGACCCAGTACTTC
len: 17; j_gene: TRBJ1-4; abundance: once; d_gene: .; v_gene: TRBV28; CDR3aa: CASSLQGPPATNEKLFF; CDR3nt: TGTGCCAGCAGTTTACAGGGCCCCCCTGCAACTAATGAAAAACTGTTTTTT
len: 14; j_gene: TRBJ2-3; abundance: .; d_gene: .; v_gene: TRBV28; CDR3aa: CASSFIGSADTQYF; CDR3nt: TGTGCCAGCAGTTTTATCGGGAGCGCAGATACGCAGTATTTT
len: 15; j_gene: TRBJ1-1; abundance: few; d_gene: TRBD1; v_gene: TRBV7-2; CDR3aa: CASRPSGQGSTEAFF; CDR3nt: TGTGCCAGCAGACCCTCGGGACAGGGTAGCACTGAAGCTTTCTTT
len: 15; j_gene: TRBJ2-3; abundance: .; d_gene: .; v_gene: TRBV9; CDR3aa: CASSGEGDSTDTQYF; CDR3nt: TGTGCCAGCAGTGGGGAGGGGGACAGCACAGATACGCAGTATTTT
len: 15; j_gene: TRBJ2-5; abundance: many; d_gene: .; v_gene: TRBV9; CDR3aa: CASSPRAMGGETQYF; CDR3nt: TGTGCCAGCAGCCCAAGGGCAATGGGTGGTGAGACCCAGTACTTC
len: 15; j_gene: TRBJ1-2; abundance: few; d_gene: .; v_gene: TRBV4-2; CDR3aa: CASNIGGTSDYGYTF; CDR3nt: TGTGCCAGCAACATAGGCGGGACATCCGACTATGGCTACACCTTC
len: 16; j_gene: TRBJ2-5; abundance: .; d_gene: TRBD2; v_gene: TRBV7-3; CDR3aa: CASSPLPAGAYNELFF; CDR3nt: TGTGCCAGCAGCCCCCTCCCAGCGGGGGCATACAATGAGCTGTTCTTC
len: 13; j_gene: TRBJ2-2; abundance: .; d_gene: .; v_gene: TRBV14; CDR3aa: CACSKGVTGELFF; CDR3nt: TGTGCCTGTTCCAAGGGGGTCACCGGGGAGCTGTTTTTT
len: 11; j_gene: TRBJ2-7; abundance: .; d_gene: .; v_gene: TRBV27; CDR3aa: CASTRGGEQYF; CDR3nt: TGTGCCAGCACGAGGGGAGGCGAGCAGTACTTC
len: 16; j_gene: TRBJ2-3; abundance: .; d_gene: .; v_gene: TRBV7-3; CDR3aa: CASSPLWAEDSDTQYF; CDR3nt: TGTGCCAGCAGCCCACTTTGGGCGGAGGACTCAGATACGCAGTATTTT
len: 15; j_gene: TRBJ2-5; abundance: few; d_gene: .; v_gene: TRBV5-1; CDR3aa: CASSLGGLKQETQYF; CDR3nt: TGCGCCAGCAGCTTGGGAGGTTTGAAACAAGAGACCCAGTACTTC
len: 14; j_gene: TRBJ1-2; abundance: .; d_gene: .; v_gene: TRBV20-1; CDR3aa: CSAREQDNNYGYTF; CDR3nt: TGCAGTGCTAGAGAGCAGGACAATAACTATGGCTACACCTTC
len: 15; j_gene: TRBJ2-3; abundance: .; d_gene: TRBD2; v_gene: TRBV12-3/TRBV12-4; CDR3aa: CASSLRTSPLGAQYF; CDR3nt: TGTGCCAGCAGCCTCCGGACTAGCCCCCTAGGTGCGCAGTATTTT
len: 16; j_gene: TRBJ2-2; abundance: few; d_gene: .; v_gene: TRBV5-1; CDR3aa: CASSSLGSGNTGELFF; CDR3nt: TGCGCCAGCAGCAGCCTGGGTAGCGGGAACACCGGGGAGCTGTTTTTT
len: 16; j_gene: TRBJ1-4; abundance: .; d_gene: .; v_gene: TRBV12-3/TRBV12-4; CDR3aa: CASSPIRQAPNEKLFF; CDR3nt: TGTGCCAGCAGTCCTATCAGACAGGCCCCTAATGAAAAACTGTTTTTT
len: 15; j_gene: TRBJ2-1; abundance: once; d_gene: .; v_gene: TRBV18; CDR3aa: CASSLGAEMIHEQFF; CDR3nt: TGTGCCAGCTCACTTGGGGCAGAGATGATACATGAGCAGTTCTTC
len: 15; j_gene: TRBJ1-2; abundance: many; d_gene: TRBD1; v_gene: TRBV12-3/TRBV12-4; CDR3aa: CASSSPDRAGYGYTF; CDR3nt: TGTGCCAGCAGTTCCCCGGACAGGGCGGGCTATGGCTACACCTTC